These 25 T cell receptor beta chains were sequenced from one sample in a study of cytomegalovirus exposure and HLA in healthy donors. The PCR employed 60 Vbeta primers together with 13 Jbeta primers. Using immunoSEQ multiplex PCR, the repertoire was profiled, and TCRdb retains in-frame clones only, with some absent. This table holds about 130,000 clones, around 76% found once. The sequencing input was PBMCs. All receptors come from a male donor in good health and CMV-seronegative.

This chain uses TRBV19 with TRBJ1-5, with 7 positions matching TRBD1. This CDR3 comprises 15 residues. Germline values: CDR1 LNHDA, CDR2 SQIVND (reference sequence). V dropped 5 bases and J dropped 1; count of bases not matched to a gene: 5. The CDR3 coding sequence is TGTGCCAGTAGTGACAGGGCAGGGAGCAATCAGCCCCAGCATTTT. This translates into CASSDRAGSNQPQHF.

The rearrangement uses TRBV2 and TRBJ1-1; TRBD1 is a possible D gene (5 bases). The CDR3 length is 13 residues. Germline V gene data show CDR1 as SNHLY and CDR2 as FYNNEI. The V end was cut by 9 bases, the J end by 5 bases, with 16 bases between. In DNA form, the CDR3 reads TGTGCCAGGCACGCAGGGCATGGGACTGAAGCTTTCTTT. It codes for CARHAGHGTEAFF. Combining the CDR3 with reference TRBV2 and TRBJ1-1 gives the whole variable domain EPEVTQTPSHQVTQMGQEVILRCVPISNHLYFYWYRQILGQKVEFLVSFYNNEISEKSEIFDDQFSVERPDGSNFTLKIRSTKLEDSAMYFCARHAGHGTEAFFGQGTRLTVV.

The chain has TRBV9 and TRBJ1-2, with 7 bases matching TRBD1. Unmatched junction bases numbered 1, after V lost 4 bases and J lost 4 bases. In germline, CDR1 is SGDLS, CDR2 YYNGEE. This CDR3 has 12 residues. The CDR3 DNA is TGTGCCAGCAGCCAGGGGGTCTATGGCTACACCTTC. This sequence encodes CASSQGVYGYTF.

The chain uses TRBV11-2 and TRBJ1-4; 8 bases agree with TRBD1. The CDR3 runs to 14 residues. CDR1 and CDR2 (germline): SGHAT, FQNNGV. The V segment lost 1 base and the J segment 11 bases; nucleotides outside the gene matches: 6. The DNA for the CDR3 is TGTGCCAGCAGCTTAGTAAACACAGGGGGGAAACTGTTTTTT. Translated: CASSLVNTGGKLFF.

The V and J genes are TRBV7-9 and TRBJ2-5; 11 bases line up with TRBD2. The V gene end was trimmed by 5 bases and the J gene end by 4 bases; junction bases not matched to a gene: 3. The V gene's germline CDR1 is SEHNR and CDR2 FQNEAQ (reference sequence). The CDR3 is 14 residues long. This CDR3 reads CASSQGLAAETQYF. In DNA, the CDR3 is TGTGCCAGCAGCCAGGGACTAGCGGCAGAGACCCAGTACTTC.

The CDR3 loop reads CASSQGTLVIYEQYF. The CDR3 nucleotides are TGTGCCAGCAGCCAAGGAACACTAGTTATCTACGAGCAGTACTTC. V usage is TRBV4-2 and J usage is TRBJ2-7, with D tentatively TRBD2 (5 bases). V lost 1 base and J 3 bases, leaving 13 bases between the germline ends. The CDR3 has 15 amino acids. From germline, CDR1 is LGHNA and CDR2 YNFKEQ.

The chain joins TRBV18 to TRBJ2-1; 9 nucleotides match TRBD1. Germline CDR1 and CDR2: KGHSH and LQKENI. Unmatched junction bases numbered 8, after V lost 4 bases and J lost 7 bases. CDR3 length: 15 residues. The CDR3, as DNA: TGTGCCAGCTCACAGGGACAGGGCCTGGGAAATGAGCAGTTCTTC. This translates into CASSQGQGLGNEQFF.

The chain combines TRBV23-1 with TRBJ2-3; D is perhaps TRBD2 (5 bases). TRBV23-1 counts as an open reading frame of uncertain function. V was trimmed by 3 bases and J by 7 bases, leaving 20 bases between them. The CDR3 loop spans 16 amino acids. For the CDR3, the DNA is TGCGCCAGCAGTCACCCCAAGGAGGACCGGGGATATACGCAGTATTTT. The encoded protein is CASSHPKEDRGYTQYF.

The chain uses TRBV4-3 and TRBJ2-2; D is possibly TRBD1 (5 bases). The V and J ends lost 0 bases and 6 bases respectively, with 11 bases between them. Per the germline V gene, CDR1 is LGHNA and CDR2 is YSLEER. This CDR3 is built from 15 residues. Here the CDR3 DNA reads TGCGCCAGCAGCCAAGATTTTTTGGGGCCCGGGGAGCTGTTTTTT. Protein: CASSQDFLGPGELFF.

The V call is TRBV27, the J call TRBJ1-5; 7 bases align to TRBD1. With 6 bases clipped from V and 5 bases from J, the junction kept 7 bases outside the gene matches. Looked up from germline, CDR1 is MNHEY and CDR2 is SMNVEV (reference sequence). This CDR3 has 14 residues. In DNA, the CDR3 is TGTGCCAGCAGCGGACAGGCGACCCATCAGCCCCAGCATTTT. Protein: CASSGQATHQPQHF.

In this sample, this clone turned up once. Different DNA sequences within this sample yield the same CDR3. V gene TRBV5-4 combines with J gene TRBJ2-7; 9 bases match TRBD1. This CDR3 has 14 amino acids. CDR1 SGHNT and CDR2 YYREEE come from the germline V gene (reference sequence). Trimming at V came to 4 bases and at J to 2 bases, leaving 4 bases not matched to a gene. CDR3 sequence reads: CASSPGQGAYEQYF. The DNA of the CDR3 is TGTGCCAGCAGCCCGGGACAGGGCGCCTACGAGCAGTACTTC.

V is TRBV9 and J is TRBJ1-2; D may be TRBD1 (5 bases). The CDR3 runs to 15 residues. V lost 4 bases to trimming and J lost 2 bases, with 15 bases between them. Germline loops: CDR1 SGDLS, CDR2 YYNGEE. CDR3 in amino acids: CASSPRQSWNYGYTF. In DNA, the CDR3 is TGTGCCAGCAGCCCCAGACAGAGTTGGAACTATGGCTACACCTTC.

Only a few counts were recorded for this clone. The CDR3 sequence is CASSGAGLFGVAQHF. CDR3 in DNA: TGCGCCAGCAGCGGAGCGGGACTTTTTGGGGTGGCCCAGCATTTT. This sequence joins TRBV4-1 and TRBJ1-5; a possible D gene is TRBD1 (5 bases). V lost 5 bases, J lost 11 bases, and 22 bases lay in between. The CDR3 runs to 15 residues. CDR1 is MGHRA, CDR2 YSYEKL, per germline.

V is TRBV10-3 and J is TRBJ2-7, with D possibly being TRBD2 (7 bases). Germline lookup yields CDR1 ENHRY and CDR2 SYGVKD. The CDR3 is 15 residues long. V lost 2 bases and J lost 3, with 14 bases in between. CDR3 protein: CAISEEGGGSYEQYF. As DNA, the CDR3 is TGTGCCATCAGTGAGGAGGGAGGGGGGAGCTACGAGCAGTACTTC.

This rearrangement joins TRBV9 to TRBJ2-3; 12 bases agree with TRBD2. CDR3 length: 18 residues. The junction had 10 bases not matched to a gene; V was cut back by 0 bases and J by 5 bases. The V gene's germline CDR1 is SGDLS and CDR2 YYNGEE. The DNA for the CDR3 is TGTGCCAGCAGCGTAGCTACATCTAGCGGGGGGGCCTTAGATACGCAGTATTTT. This translates into CASSVATSSGGALDTQYF.

V usage is TRBV5-6 and J usage is TRBJ1-2; unclear D gene. Trimming stripped 0 bases from V and 2 bases from J, with 11 bases between. The CDR3 runs 15 residues. Germline V gene sequence: CDR1 SGHDT, CDR2 YYEEEE. For the CDR3, the DNA is TGTGCCAGCAGCTTGGTTCTTTCGCAGAACTATGGCTACACCTTC. Its translation is CASSLVLSQNYGYTF.

The gene calls are TRBV9 and TRBJ2-5, with D uncertain. V was clipped by 0 bases and J by 0 bases, with 6 bases between them. Germline assignment: CDR1 SGDLS and CDR2 YYNGEE. The CDR3 runs 14 residues. In DNA form, the CDR3 reads TGTGCCAGCAGCGTAGTAGGAGACCAAGAGACCCAGTACTTC. This translates into CASSVVGDQETQYF.

This chain links TRBV28 with TRBJ1-2; 8 bases line up with TRBD1. This CDR3 comprises 15 residues. The V and J ends lost 3 bases and 8 bases, in that order; junction bases with no gene match: 11. Germline values: CDR1 MDHEN, CDR2 SYDVKM. CDR3 in DNA: TGTGCCAGCAGTTTTGGGAGGACAGGGTCGAAAGGCTACACCTTC. Protein sequence: CASSFGRTGSKGYTF.

The V gene is TRBV30, the J gene TRBJ2-3, with 9 positions matching TRBD2. V gave up 7 bases and J gave up 5 bases; unmatched junction bases: 10. In germline, CDR1 is GTSNPN, CDR2 SVGIG (reference sequence). This CDR3 has 14 amino acids. In DNA form, the CDR3 reads TGTGCCTCCCCCTTAGCGGGGGCGGGAGATACGCAGTATTTT. Translating gives CASPLAGAGDTQYF.

This clone appeared a single time. J is TRBJ2-5 and V is TRBV28; 13 bases line up with TRBD2. The CDR3 is 16 residues long. The germline CDR1 and CDR2 sequences are MDHEN and SYDVKM. The junction had 10 bases not matched to a gene; V was cut back by 6 bases and J by 6 bases. The CDR3 DNA reads as TGTGCCAGCAGCCCTCCCGGACTAGCGGGGGTTAAGACCCAGTACTTC. Residues: CASSPPGLAGVKTQYF.

This sequence joins TRBV15 and TRBJ2-1, with D perhaps matching TRBD2 (6 bases). The length of the CDR3 is 15 residues. Germline CDR1 is LNHNV and CDR2 is YYDKDF (reference sequence). Trimming cost V 1 base and J 6 bases, with 13 bases left between them. This CDR3 reads CATSRGRGSVNEQFF. Written as DNA, the CDR3 is TGTGCCACCAGCAGAGGTCGGGGGAGCGTCAATGAGCAGTTCTTC.

The chain recombines TRBV18 with TRBJ2-7; weak D call: TRBD2 (5 bases). The germline V gene encodes CDR1 KGHSH and CDR2 LQKENI. The CDR3 is 12 residues long. The V end was cut by 6 bases, the J end by 5 bases, with 11 bases between. In DNA, the CDR3 is TGTGCCAGCTCTCCCCCCGGGAACGAGCAGTACTTC. Amino acid sequence: CASSPPGNEQYF.

The chain employs TRBV13 and TRBJ2-5, with D unresolved. CDR1 is PRHDT and CDR2 is FYEKMQ in the germline V gene (reference sequence). There are 12 residues in the CDR3. V lost 6 bases and J 2 bases, leaving 7 bases between the germline ends. The CDR3 spells CASSPRQETQYF. CDR3 DNA: TGTGCCAGCAGTCCGAGGCAAGAGACCCAGTACTTC. Using reference TRBV13 and TRBJ2-5 for the parts outside the CDR3, the full variable domain is AAGVIQSPRHLIKEKRETATLKCYPIPRHDTVYWYQQGPGQDPQFLISFYEKMQSDKGSIPDRFSAQQFSDYHSELNMSSLELGDSALYFCASSPRQETQYFGPGTRLLVL.

V is TRBV7-3 and J is TRBJ2-3; D call uncertain. Germline values: CDR1 SGHTA, CDR2 FQGTGA. V was clipped by 6 bases and J by 1 base, with 8 bases between them. The CDR3 is made up of 13 amino acids. The CDR3 sequence is CASSAVGTDTQYF. Written as DNA, the CDR3 is TGTGCCAGCAGTGCTGTAGGCACAGATACGCAGTATTTT.

The chain employs TRBV5-1 and TRBJ2-3, with 9 bases fitting TRBD2. CDR3 length: 16 residues. V lost 2 bases, J lost 3 bases, and 7 bases stayed unmatched. CDR1 is SGHRS, CDR2 YFSETQ, per germline. The CDR3 coding sequence is TGCGCCAGCAGCTTTATAGCGGGGGCGTTAACAGATACGCAGTATTTT. Translating gives CASSFIAGALTDTQYF.